Shown below are 13 T cell receptor beta chains from a single sample sequenced in a study of T-cell memory formation after mild COVID-19. TCRdb independently ran MiXCR on the 5' RACE reads; one entry per CDR3 protein. The sample gives roughly 220,000 distinct CDR3 sequences, 7.5% to 10% of which show up once; around 3.4% is in the top ten. The sequencing input was PBMCs or a T cell subset sorted from them (not recorded which). These receptors all come from a man between 18 and 35 years old who had mild COVID-19 (a few samples of this study predate the infection). Cell type and time point are not known.

The table lists this clonotype with a few counts. The gene calls are TRBV5-1 and TRBJ1-4, with D hard to call. Germline-derived CDR1 and CDR2 are SGHRS and YFSETQ. The ends were cut back, 0 bases at V and 0 bases at J, with 12 bases in the middle. The CDR3 consists of 17 residues. CDR3 residues: CASSLGGSAATNEKLFF. CDR3 DNA: TGCGCCAGCAGCTTGGGGGGTTCGGCTGCAACTAATGAAAAACTGTTTTTT.

CDR3 nucleotides: TGTGCCAGCAGCCGACTCGCCCGTGAGGCGGGGGGGCCGAACGGGGAGCTGTTTTTT. Translated: CASSRLAREAGGPNGELFF. The gene calls are TRBV7-3 and TRBJ2-2; TRBD2 matches 9 bases. The CDR3 covers 19 residues. The V gene's germline CDR1 is SGHTA and CDR2 FQGTGA. J lost 7 bases, V lost 5 bases, and 20 bases had no gene match.

This sequence joins TRBV12-3 or TRBV12-4 and TRBJ2-7; D gene unclear. Trimming cost V 0 bases and J 6 bases, with 9 bases left between them. The CDR3 has 13 residues. The CDR3 loop is CASSLALGGEQYF. The CDR3 DNA reads TGTGCCAGCAGTTTAGCGCTTGGCGGCGAGCAGTACTTC.

This clonotype appeared many times. The V gene is TRBV7-2, the J gene TRBJ2-1; no definite D call. Looked up from germline, CDR1 is SGHTA and CDR2 is FQGNSA. CDR3 length: 12 residues. Trimming shortened V by 5 bases and J by 5 bases, and 7 bases separated the two germline ends. Here the CDR3 DNA reads TGTGCCAGCAGCGGATATCACAATGAGCAGTTCTTC. It translates to CASSGYHNEQFF.

The rearrangement joins TRBV28 to TRBJ1-2; 11 bases are shared with TRBD1. The CDR3 has 12 amino acids. Losses at the gene ends were 9 bases for V and 11 bases for J; bases not matched to a gene: 8. The germline V gene has CDR1 MDHEN and CDR2 SYDVKM. CDR3: CASSGTGGWYTF. Here the CDR3 DNA reads TGTGCCAGTTCCGGGACAGGGGGATGGTACACCTTC.

The table lists this clonotype with a few counts. The chain links TRBV27 to TRBJ1-2; 7 nucleotides align to TRBD1. With V trimmed by 11 bases and J by 4 bases, 22 bases remained unmatched. The CDR3 contains 17 residues. Per germline, CDR1 MNHEY and CDR2 SMNVEV (reference sequence). Written as DNA, the CDR3 is TGTGCCTCAAAAAAGGCACTGAGGGGGCAGTTTCTCTATGGCTACACCTTC. Translated, it gives CASKKALRGQFLYGYTF.

This clonotype turned up a few times. The chain is built from TRBV6-6 and TRBJ1-6; 8 bases are a match to TRBD1. CDR1 is MNHNY, CDR2 SVGAGI, per germline (reference sequence). This CDR3 has 14 residues. V shed 8 bases, J shed 6 bases, and the junction held 6 bases outside the gene matches. The CDR3: CASYGTGFNSPLHF. The CDR3 nucleotides read TGTGCCAGCTATGGGACAGGATTTAATTCACCCCTCCACTTT.

This chain joins TRBV5-1 and TRBJ2-2, with 9 bases fitting TRBD2. Germline CDR1 is SGHRS and CDR2 is YFSETQ. CDR3 size: 15 residues. Losses at the gene ends were 4 bases for V and 1 base for J; bases not matched to a gene: 2. The DNA for the CDR3 is TGCGCCAGCAGCCGTAGCGGGGGGAACACCGGGGAGCTGTTTTTT. It encodes CASSRSGGNTGELFF.

The CDR3 bases are TGTGCCAGCAGTTACAACCCCAGGATCACCTACGAGCAGTACTTC. It yields the protein CASSYNPRITYEQYF. The chain joins TRBV6-2 or TRBV6-3 to TRBJ2-7, with D hard to call. From germline, CDR1 is MNHEY and CDR2 SVGEGT. V was clipped by 2 bases and J by 2 bases, with 13 bases between them. This CDR3 region has 15 residues.

A few counts support this clonotype. V is TRBV5-5 and J is TRBJ1-2, with D unclear. V shed 0 bases and J shed 8 bases, with 14 bases lying between them. The CDR3 consists of 14 residues. The germline gives CDR1 SGHKS, CDR2 YYEKEE (reference sequence). The CDR3 here is CASSLGGITRGYTF. The CDR3 region has the DNA TGTGCCAGCAGCTTGGGTGGGATAACAAGGGGCTACACCTTC.

There are a few counts of this clonotype. The rearrangement joins TRBV11-3 to TRBJ2-1, with a weak D call TRBD2 (7 bases). CDR3 size: 16 residues. Trimming left V 0 bases short and J 3 bases short, with 12 bases between. Germline CDR1 SGHNT, CDR2 YENEEA. DNA for the CDR3: TGTGCCAGCAGCTTAGATCAAGGGGGGGACTACAATGAGCAGTTCTTC. This encodes CASSLDQGGDYNEQFF.

This rearrangement joins TRBV4-3 to TRBJ2-3; 10 nucleotides align to TRBD2. Germline assignment: CDR1 LGHNA and CDR2 YSLEER. The junction had 3 bases not matched to a gene; V was cut back by 0 bases and J by 0 bases. CDR3 length: 17 amino acids. CDR3: CASSQDPLAGSTDTQYF. CDR3 bases: TGCGCCAGCAGCCAAGATCCACTAGCGGGGAGCACAGATACGCAGTATTTT.

This clonotype has a count of ten or more. The chain combines TRBV29-1 with TRBJ1-1; D uncertain. V dropped 3 bases and J dropped 6 bases, with 14 bases sitting between them. The CDR3 length is 13 residues. The germline CDR1 and CDR2 sequences are SQVTM and ANQGSEA. The CDR3 nucleotides are TGCAGCGTTGAGGGCCTATTTAACGCTGAAGCTTTCTTT. Its protein product is CSVEGLFNAEAFF.